These 24 T cell receptor beta chains came from one sample sequenced in a study of blood T cell repertoires in COVID-19. The data were produced by immunoSEQ multiplex PCR, yet TCRdb's version contains in-frame clones alone and is incomplete. This sample carries about 190,000 clones, more than 85% of them seen once, and the ten largest clones take around 1.2%. Sequenced: peripheral blood. These receptors all stem from a man aged 25-40 years with acute or convalescent COVID-19.

The chain combines TRBV7-3 with TRBJ2-2; D possibly corresponds to TRBD1 (6 bases). V lost 5 bases and J 8 bases, leaving 15 bases between the germline ends. CDR3 length: 14 amino acids. Germline V gene sequence: CDR1 SGHTA, CDR2 FQGTGA. The CDR3 DNA follows: TGTGCCAGCAGCCCAGCCTGGGGGCGGGGGGAGCTGTTTTTT. Translation gives CASSPAWGRGELFF.

The chain has TRBV28 and TRBJ1-1, with D unclear. The V end lost 6 bases, the J end lost 4 bases, and 12 bases lay between the germline ends. Germline V gives CDR1 MDHEN, CDR2 SYDVKM. The CDR3 consists of 13 residues. Here the CDR3 reads CASREEIFTEAFF. The CDR3 DNA reads TGTGCCAGCAGGGAGGAAATATTCACTGAAGCTTTCTTT.

The chain recombines TRBV7-9 with TRBJ2-7, with 7 bases lining up with TRBD1. There are 15 residues in the CDR3. Unmatched junction bases numbered 2, after V lost 0 bases and J lost 0 bases. Germline CDR1 SEHNR, CDR2 FQNEAQ (reference sequence). The DNA of the CDR3 is TGTGCCAGCAGCTTAGCAGGGGGCTACTCCTACGAGCAGTACTTC. Translated, it gives CASSLAGGYSYEQYF.

V and J are TRBV29-1 and TRBJ2-1; TRBD2 agrees at 7 bases. The trim removed 5 bases at V and 7 bases at J, leaving 5 bases unmatched. CDR3 size: 12 residues. The germline V gene encodes CDR1 SQVTM and CDR2 ANQGSEA. In nucleotides, the CDR3 is TGCAGCGTTCCTCTAGCGGCTAATGAGCAGTTCTTC. The encoded protein is CSVPLAANEQFF.

The chain joins TRBV7-9 to TRBJ2-7; weak D call: TRBD1 (6 bases). With 4 bases removed from V and 2 bases from J, the gap between germline ends came to 15 bases. CDR3 length: 15 amino acids. Germline CDR1 reads SEHNR; CDR2 reads FQNEAQ (reference sequence). CDR3 DNA sequence: TGTGCCAGCAGCTCCCTCTACAGGGCCCCCTACGAGCAGTACTTC. Protein: CASSSLYRAPYEQYF.

The chain uses TRBV6-5 and TRBJ1-2; D remains unclear. V lost 5 bases and J 7 bases, leaving 11 bases between the germline ends. The germline V gene has CDR1 MNHEY and CDR2 SVGAGI. The CDR3 length is 12 residues. The CDR3 DNA is TGTGCCAGCAGTACGGGGTCCATTGGCTACACCTTC. It encodes CASSTGSIGYTF.

This clone was seen once. Here the CDR3 DNA reads TGTGCCATCAGTGAGTCGATTAGGACAGCTGGCTACACCTTC. Translation gives CAISESIRTAGYTF. V usage is TRBV10-3 and J usage is TRBJ1-2, with D possibly being TRBD1 (6 bases). The CDR3 runs to 14 residues. Germline V gene data show CDR1 as ENHRY and CDR2 as SYGVKD. V lost 0 bases to trimming and J lost 7 bases, with 12 bases between them.

The chain employs TRBV28 and TRBJ1-2, with D possibly TRBD1 on 5 matching bases. The CDR3 covers 17 residues. V was pared by 5 bases and J by 6 bases, with 25 bases between. Germline V gene lookup returns CDR1 MDHEN and CDR2 SYDVKM. CDR3 coding DNA: TGTGCCAGCAGTACGCATACGGACAACCCTACCTGGAATGGCTACACCTTC. It translates to CASSTHTDNPTWNGYTF.

The CDR3 DNA reads as TGTGCCAGCAGCCCGGACAGCCACATGAACACTGAAGCTTTCTTT. Residues: CASSPDSHMNTEAFF. The chain combines TRBV7-3 with TRBJ1-1; D perhaps matches TRBD1 (6 bases). The CDR3 sequence is 15 residues long. Trimming removed 5 bases at V and 0 bases at J, with 13 bases between. CDR1 is SGHTA and CDR2 is FQGTGA in the germline V gene.

V usage is TRBV30 and J usage is TRBJ2-2; 13 bases line up with TRBD2. V shed 3 bases, J shed 5 bases, and the junction held 12 bases outside the gene matches. The CDR3 loop spans 18 amino acids. Germline V CDR1 and CDR2: GTSNPN, SVGIG (reference sequence). The CDR3 sequence: CAWSPGTSGIGGTGELFF. The CDR3 nucleotides are TGTGCCTGGAGCCCTGGGACTAGCGGGATCGGGGGGACCGGGGAGCTGTTTTTT.

For the CDR3, the DNA is TGTGCCAGCAGCCCACGTAGGACAGGAGAGAACACTGAAGCTTTCTTT. Protein sequence: CASSPRRTGENTEAFF. The genes are TRBV7-9 and TRBJ1-1; 7 bases map to TRBD1. The CDR3 length is 16 residues. Germline trimming cut 5 bases from V and 1 base from J; bases unmatched to any gene: 10. The germline V gene encodes CDR1 SEHNR and CDR2 FQNEAQ (reference sequence).

This clone came up once. The chain recombines TRBV10-3 with TRBJ2-5; a possible D gene is TRBD1 (5 bases). Germline CDR1 reads ENHRY; CDR2 reads SYGVKD. The CDR3 is made up of 13 amino acids. Trimming pared 6 bases from V and 4 bases from J, leaving 12 bases between. Written as DNA, the CDR3 is TGTGCCATCAGGGGCGAAGGGGCAGAGACCCAGTACTTC. Protein sequence: CAIRGEGAETQYF.

The chain links TRBV5-4 to TRBJ1-6; the match to TRBD1 covers 7 bases. This CDR3 has 15 amino acids. Germline assignment: CDR1 SGHNT and CDR2 YYREEE (reference sequence). The V segment lost 4 bases and the J segment 8 bases; nucleotides outside the gene matches: 9. CDR3 nucleotide sequence: TGTGCCAGCAGCCTGCGGACAGGTTATGATTCACCCCTCCACTTT. Protein product: CASSLRTGYDSPLHF.

This clone appeared a single time. The chain combines TRBV11-2 with TRBJ2-7, with TRBD1 matching 8 bases. The CDR3 contains 14 residues. Germline values: CDR1 SGHAT, CDR2 FQNNGV. Trimming cost V 3 bases and J 2 bases; bases outside gene matches: 3. The CDR3 region is CASSFEQGAYEQYF. The CDR3 DNA reads as TGTGCCAGCAGCTTTGAACAGGGGGCCTACGAGCAGTACTTC.

The chain recombines TRBV28 with TRBJ1-5; perhaps TRBD1 as D (6 bases). The V gene's germline CDR1 is MDHEN and CDR2 SYDVKM. This CDR3 is built from 15 residues. Between the trimmed V and J ends, which lost 8 bases and 1 base, there was a span of 15 bases. The CDR3 region is CASGIQGMSNQPQHF. Written as DNA, the CDR3 is TGTGCCAGCGGGATTCAGGGGATGAGCAATCAGCCCCAGCATTTT.

This clone was observed a single time. This rearrangement joins TRBV19 to TRBJ2-1, with 11 bases identical to TRBD2. J was trimmed by 13 bases and V by 1 base; bases with no gene match: 21. The germline gives CDR1 LNHDA, CDR2 SQIVND (reference sequence). The CDR3 runs 19 residues. Here the CDR3 reads CASSIAISASGGPKTIQFF. In DNA form, the CDR3 reads TGTGCCAGTAGTATAGCCATCAGTGCTAGCGGGGGGCCCAAAACCATACAGTTCTTC.

V is TRBV11-2 and J is TRBJ2-7; D unclear. Germline loops: CDR1 SGHAT, CDR2 FQNNGV. V dropped 2 bases and J dropped 3 bases, with 2 bases sitting between them. This CDR3 is built from 11 residues. The CDR3, as DNA: TGTGCCAGCAGCTTATACTACGAGCAGTACTTC. This sequence encodes CASSLYYEQYF.

This sequence joins TRBV7-2 and TRBJ1-5, with a weak D call TRBD1 (5 bases). V was clipped by 0 bases and J by 1 base, with 10 bases between them. Per germline, CDR1 SGHTA and CDR2 FQGNSA. The CDR3 extends over 16 amino acids. CDR3 coding DNA: TGTGCCAGCAGCTTAGCGGTGACAGAGAGCAATCAGCCCCAGCATTTT. Its protein is CASSLAVTESNQPQHF.

This rearrangement joins TRBV7-2 to TRBJ2-5, with 12 nucleotides matching TRBD2. Losses at the gene ends were 5 bases for V and 4 bases for J; bases not matched to a gene: 8. Looked up from germline, CDR1 is SGHTA and CDR2 is FQGNSA. The CDR3 is made up of 16 amino acids. The CDR3 DNA is TGTGCCAGCAGCAAATTTGGACTAGCGGGGTCAGAGACCCAGTACTTC. It encodes CASSKFGLAGSETQYF.

This clone was seen once. The rearrangement uses TRBV28 and TRBJ2-7; D not resolved. The germline gives CDR1 MDHEN, CDR2 SYDVKM. The CDR3 is made up of 12 amino acids. Trimming took 3 bases from V and 8 from J, leaving 11 bases between them. DNA of the CDR3: TGTGCCAGCAGTTTGTCGAGGCGGAAGCAGTACTTC. Translation gives CASSLSRRKQYF.

With respect to this clone: This CDR3 fails to terminate in the conserved phenylalanine or tryptophan, so it likely reflects a read error. The DNA is left out, because the CDR3 cannot be placed on it with certainty; the CDR3 is given as TCRdb lists it. V usage is TRBV1 and J usage is TRBJ1-2. TRBV1 is deemed a pseudogene. The CDR3 sequence runs 11 residues, both termini included. CDR3 sequence reads: CTSSQDRERVV.

The chain is built from TRBV11-2 and TRBJ1-2; D perhaps matches TRBD1 (5 bases). V was shortened by 6 bases and J by 1 base, with 12 bases between the two germline ends. Germline CDR1 reads SGHAT; CDR2 reads FQNNGV. The CDR3 has 14 residues. The CDR3 sequence is CASSLQTVNYGYTF. CDR3 bases: TGTGCCAGCAGTTTGCAGACAGTTAACTATGGCTACACCTTC.

The CDR3: CASSRTSGGHKETQYF. In DNA, the CDR3 is TGTGCCAGCAGTCGGACTAGCGGGGGCCATAAAGAGACCCAGTACTTC. The V and J genes are TRBV28 and TRBJ2-5, with 13 bases lining up with TRBD2. V gave up 5 bases and J gave up 3 bases; unmatched junction bases: 6. Germline CDR1 reads MDHEN; CDR2 reads SYDVKM. The CDR3 has 16 residues.

The rearrangement links TRBV6-5 to TRBJ1-4, with D perhaps TRBD1 (5 bases). The CDR3 sequence is 15 residues long. CDR1 and CDR2 (germline): MNHEY, SVGAGI. The V gene lost 10 bases and the J gene lost 8 bases, with 23 bases spanning the gap. In nucleotides, the CDR3 is TGTGCCACCTGTTTGGGGGGGACCGGTGGGGAAAAACTGTTTTTT. As protein: CATCLGGTGGEKLFF.